The entry below gives a single T cell receptor (beta chain) sequence along with its context. This record belongs to a study of blood T cell repertoires in COVID-19. In the study overall: Sites across the United States, Italy and Spain contributed samples from acute and convalescent COVID-19. Sample material is recorded as cDNA or gDNA derived from T cells, B-cell-depleted T cells, or PBMCs.

Original methodology: Reference gene primer amplification gave nucleated cell count estimates. Clones were read by immunoSEQ multiplex PCR, and TCRdb kept only the in-frame ones, dropping some. Clone size and V and J calls were adopted from that table, with D and trimming inferred from the DNA. The table lists some 80,000 clones, roughly 84% of them singletons. The TCR originated in a middle-aged man with acute or convalescent COVID-19. Sequenced sample: peripheral blood.

The CDR3 sequence: CASSFLEGNTIYF. CDR3 coding DNA: TGTGCCAGCAGCTTTTTAGAGGGAAACACCATATATTTT. V gene TRBV5-4 combines with J gene TRBJ1-3; D gene uncertain. Germline CDR1 is SGHNT and CDR2 is YYREEE (reference sequence). V was trimmed by 2 bases and J by 4 bases, leaving 7 bases between them. This CDR3 is built from 13 residues. Combining the CDR3 with reference TRBV5-4 and TRBJ1-3 gives the whole variable domain ETGVTQSPTHLIKTRGQQVTLRCSSQSGHNTVSWYQQALGQGPQFIFQYYREEENGRGNFPPRFSGLQFPNYSSELNVNALELDDSALYLCASSFLEGNTIYFGEGSWLTVV.